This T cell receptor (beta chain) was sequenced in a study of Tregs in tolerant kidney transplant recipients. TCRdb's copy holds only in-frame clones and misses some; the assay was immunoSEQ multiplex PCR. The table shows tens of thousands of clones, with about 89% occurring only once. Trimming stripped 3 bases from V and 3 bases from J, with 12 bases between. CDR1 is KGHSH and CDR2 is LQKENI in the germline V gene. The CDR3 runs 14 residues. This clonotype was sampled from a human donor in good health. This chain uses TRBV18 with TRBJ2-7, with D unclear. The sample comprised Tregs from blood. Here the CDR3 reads CASSPTDKNYEQYF. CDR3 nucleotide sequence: TGTGCCAGCTCACCTACAGATAAGAACTACGAGCAGTACTTC.